Sequencing of this TCR beta chain was carried out in a study of cytotoxic CD8 clonotypes in ibrutinib-treated CLL. Study-wide results and caveats: Public clonotypes (which were uncommon) either contracted or remained stable on treatment.

J lost 4 bases, V lost 6 bases, and 10 bases had no gene match. The germline V gene encodes CDR1 KGHSH and CDR2 LQKENI. The CDR3 runs 16 residues. With respect to this clone: Its antigen is currently unknown.

The planned depth of sequencing spanned 1 in 200,000 to 1 in 1 million T cells. Only in-frame clones appear in the TCRdb table, and some are missing; sequencing was by immunoSEQ multiplex PCR. The profile covers 150,000 or so clones, with roughly 83% appearing a single time and around 13% taken by the ten largest. Material: PBMCs, obtained after 12 months of ibrutinib treatment. V is TRBV18 and J is TRBJ1-5; 9 nucleotides agree with TRBD1. This receptor was taken from a human donor with chronic lymphocytic leukemia. CDR3 protein: CASSPGQGGVNQPQHF. CDR3 nucleotides: TGTGCCAGCTCGCCGGGACAGGGAGGTGTAAATCAGCCCCAGCATTTT. The whole variable domain, remainder taken from reference TRBV18 and TRBJ1-5, is NAGVMQNPRHLVRRRGQEARLRCSPMKGHSHVYWYRQLPEEGLKFMVYLQKENIIDESGMPKERFSAEFPKEGPSILRIQQVVRGDSAAYFCASSPGQGGVNQPQHFGDGTRLSIL.